The rows below give T cell receptor beta chains drawn from one sample of a study of cytomegalovirus exposure and HLA in healthy donors. Sequenced by immunoSEQ multiplex PCR; TCRdb stores in-frame clones only, minus some. Counted here are about 90,000 clones, over 65% occurring once; the ten biggest clones make up approximately 4.2%. The sample comprised PBMCs. The source is a woman aged 40-49 years in good health and CMV-seropositive. The CDR3 runs from the conserved cysteine through the conserved F or W. D genes are given only for firm matches. Some rows have no size entry. The others give once, few or many, or a class for an expanded clone.

d_gene	v_gene	j_gene	abundance	CDR3aa	CDR3nt
-	TRBV11-2	TRBJ1-1	many	CASSLSAGLRTEAFF	TGTGCCAGCAGCTTGTCAGCAGGGTTAAGGACTGAAGCTTTCTTT
-	TRBV10-3	TRBJ2-7	once	CAISGSPSGPSYEQYF	TGTGCCATCAGTGGGAGCCCAAGCGGCCCCTCCTACGAGCAGTACTTC
TRBD1	TRBV5-1	TRBJ1-2	few	CASSPQGQPNYGYTF	TGCGCCAGCAGCCCCCAGGGACAGCCTAACTATGGCTACACCTTC
-	TRBV27	TRBJ2-7	-	CASSSRSTSEQYF	TGTGCCAGCAGTTCTCGGTCCACCTCCGAGCAGTACTTC
TRBD2	TRBV7-2	TRBJ2-1	-	CASSLVVTSGNEQFF	TGTGCCAGCAGCTTAGTAGTTACTAGCGGGAATGAGCAGTTCTTC
TRBD1	TRBV5-1	TRBJ2-1	-	CASSLGPQGARNEQFF	TGCGCCAGCAGCTTGGGTCCTCAGGGGGCCCGAAATGAGCAGTTCTTC
-	TRBV19	TRBJ1-4	-	CASSIENGRRGTNEKLFF	TGTGCCAGTAGTATAGAAAACGGCCGGAGGGGCACTAATGAAAAACTGTTTTTT
-	TRBV7-9	TRBJ1-4	-	CASEADRNEKLFF	TGTGCCAGCGAAGCCGATCGTAATGAAAAACTGTTTTTT
-	TRBV14	TRBJ2-7	-	CASSHLGGSYEQYF	TGTGCCAGCAGCCATCTGGGGGGCTCCTACGAGCAGTACTTC
-	TRBV7-2	TRBJ2-2	-	CASSGVGSTGELFF	TGTGCCAGCAGCGGGGTGGGGAGCACCGGGGAGCTGTTTTTT
-	TRBV27	TRBJ2-1	-	CASSPQTSFKFF	TGTGCCAGCAGTCCTCAGACTAGTTTCAAGTTCTTC
-	TRBV6-1	TRBJ1-4	-	CASKLPGVNEKLFF	TGTGCCAGCAAACTCCCAGGGGTTAATGAAAAACTGTTTTTT
-	TRBV4-3	TRBJ2-7	-	CASSKTQTGEQYF	TGCGCCAGCAGCAAGACACAGACCGGCGAGCAGTACTTC
-	TRBV7-2	TRBJ1-2	-	CASSLTGSDDYGYTF	TGTGCCAGCAGCTTAACAGGGTCCGATGACTATGGCTACACCTTC
-	TRBV28	TRBJ1-4	-	CASSEGGSNEKLFF	TGTGCCAGCAGTGAGGGGGGGTCTAATGAAAAACTGTTTTTT
TRBD2	TRBV7-6	TRBJ2-3	-	CASSPGSGGRASTDTQYF	TGTGCCAGCAGCCCAGGGTCAGGCGGGAGGGCCAGCACAGATACGCAGTATTTT
-	TRBV19	TRBJ1-2	once	CASTPSGEAGYGYTF	TGTGCCAGTACCCCCTCGGGGGAGGCCGGCTATGGCTACACCTTC
-	TRBV1	TRBJ2-1	-	CTSSQEANRGPSSDNEQFF	TGCACCAGCAGCCAAGAAGCGAACAGGGGGCCCTCGTCCGACAATGAGCAGTTCTTC
-	TRBV29-1	TRBJ2-2	-	CSALTGYGELFF	TGCAGCGCCCTAACGGGGTACGGGGAGCTGTTTTTT
TRBD2	TRBV9	TRBJ2-3	-	CASSVVEGTSGTTDTQYF	TGTGCCAGCAGCGTAGTGGAGGGGACTAGCGGAACCACAGATACGCAGTATTTT
TRBD2	TRBV7-9	TRBJ2-1	-	CSSSFTSDSYNEQFF	TGTTCCAGCAGCTTTACTAGCGACTCCTACAATGAGCAGTTCTTC
-	TRBV7-2	TRBJ1-2	-	CASSPLSDYGYTF	TGTGCCAGCAGCCCCCTCTCAGACTATGGCTACACCTTC